Below are 2 T cell receptor beta chains sequenced from a single sample in a study of identical twins. TCRdb ran MiXCR on the 5' RACE reads and lists one entry per CDR3 protein. The profile covers some 320,000 distinct CDR3 sequences, with about 12% appearing a single time and 7.2% taken by the ten largest. Another study also made use of these data, one on yellow fever vaccine responses in identical twins.

Specimen: CD8+ T cells sorted from blood. All receptors come from a woman between 18 and 29 years old in good health.

This clonotype was counted between two and nine times. The chain combines TRBV10-3 with TRBJ2-7; D uncertain. Germline V gene lookup returns CDR1 ENHRY and CDR2 SYGVKD. This CDR3 has 13 amino acids. V lost 7 bases and J 1 base, leaving 11 bases between the germline ends. CDR3 amino acids: CAINTVQSYEQYF. CDR3 coding DNA: TGTGCCATCAATACTGTTCAATCCTACGAGCAGTACTTC.

The chain uses TRBV12-3 or TRBV12-4 and TRBJ2-1; maybe TRBD2 (6 bases). Trimming shortened V by 4 bases and J by 11 bases, and 18 bases separated the two germline ends. The CDR3 contains 14 residues. CDR3 protein: CASSSGSQTSQQFF. The CDR3 DNA is TGTGCCAGCAGTTCCGGGAGTCAGACGTCGCAGCAGTTCTTC.